The 24 T cell receptor beta chains given below trace back to one sample, sequenced in a study of shared clonotypes between healthy human individuals. Libraries were prepared by immunoSEQ multiplex PCR; TCRdb keeps only in-frame clonotypes and omits some of them. Of around 1,900,000 clones listed, about 93% are singletons. CD45RO negativity and positive selection for CCR7 defined naive CD8 cells, a population that excluded terminally differentiated effector memory CD45RA+ cells. The sequenced material came from naive CD8+ T cells from PBMCs. The receptors come from a man aged 18-30 years in good health. Some clones in this sample may be carry-over from other donors' samples.

This clone came up a few times. The chain joins TRBV30 to TRBJ2-7, with TRBD1 matching over 8 bases. The CDR3 spans 14 residues. Germline loops: CDR1 GTSNPN, CDR2 SVGIG (reference sequence). The V and J ends lost 1 base and 5 bases, in that order; junction bases with no gene match: 7. CDR3 nucleotides: TGTGCCTGGAGTGAATTTGACAGGGGACACGAGCAGTACTTC. Residues: CAWSEFDRGHEQYF.

CDR3 region: CASSPREFGYADTQYF. The DNA for the CDR3 is TGTGCCAGCAGTCCACGAGAGTTCGGTTACGCAGATACGCAGTATTTT. This rearrangement joins TRBV28 to TRBJ2-3; no firm D call. The V gene's germline CDR1 is MDHEN and CDR2 SYDVKM. The CDR3 contains 16 residues. The V and J ends lost 5 bases and 4 bases respectively, with 19 bases between them.

As regards this clone: Other nucleotide sequences from this sample produce the same CDR3. The CDR3 is CASRGGEQFF. In nucleotides, the CDR3 is TGTGCCAGCAGAGGGGGTGAGCAGTTCTTC. The V call is TRBV28, the J call TRBJ2-1, with D perhaps TRBD1 (6 bases). This CDR3 is built from 10 residues. The germline V gene has CDR1 MDHEN and CDR2 SYDVKM. The V and J ends lost 6 bases and 9 bases respectively, with 6 bases between them.

Here the CDR3 reads CASSAITGGAGGNTIYF. The CDR3 region has the DNA TGTGCCAGCAGTGCGATCACAGGGGGCGCGGGTGGAAACACCATATATTTT. This sequence joins TRBV2 and TRBJ1-3; 9 bases fit TRBD1. V shed 4 bases and J 3 bases; nucleotides not matched to a gene: 10. Per germline, CDR1 SNHLY and CDR2 FYNNEI. The CDR3 runs 17 residues.

J is TRBJ2-6 and V is TRBV7-9; perhaps TRBD1 as D (7 bases). Germline CDR1 is SEHNR and CDR2 is FQNEAQ (reference sequence). Trimming pared 3 bases from V and 2 bases from J, leaving 17 bases between. The CDR3 sequence is 18 residues long. This chain's CDR3 is CASSFRPGGRAGANVLTF. Written as DNA, the CDR3 is TGTGCCAGCAGCTTCCGCCCAGGGGGGAGAGCTGGGGCCAACGTCCTGACTTTC.

The chain joins TRBV27 to TRBJ2-7; D ambiguous. Deletions cut 5 bases from V and 0 bases from J, with 11 bases between. Germline CDR1 reads MNHEY; CDR2 reads SMNVEV (reference sequence). The CDR3 consists of 14 residues. CDR3 amino acids: CASSPRVNSYEQYF. CDR3 DNA: TGTGCCAGCAGTCCCCGGGTCAACTCCTACGAGCAGTACTTC.

This clone was detected once. This sample also contains other DNA sequences that code for the same CDR3. This sequence joins TRBV7-6 and TRBJ2-6, with a tentative D call TRBD1 (5 bases). The germline gives CDR1 SGHVS, CDR2 FNYEAQ. Trimming removed 3 bases from V and 0 bases from J, with 9 bases in between. The CDR3 is 16 residues long. CDR3 loop: CASSLGQGSGANVLTF. CDR3 DNA sequence: TGTGCCAGCAGCTTGGGTCAGGGCTCTGGGGCCAACGTCCTGACTTTC.

The chain couples TRBV12-5 to TRBJ1-1, with 8 bases fitting TRBD1. Germline V gives CDR1 LGHNT, CDR2 FRNRAP. The CDR3 spans 16 residues. V was pared by 1 base and J by 4 bases, with 8 bases of the junction left unmatched. The CDR3 reads CASGLDSTGVGTEAFF. The CDR3, as DNA: TGTGCTAGTGGTTTGGATTCGACAGGGGTCGGCACTGAAGCTTTCTTT.

The chain recombines TRBV21-1 with TRBJ2-2; TRBD1 is the table's D call and was not checked against the DNA. TRBV21-1 constitutes a pseudogene. There are 14 residues in the CDR3. The CDR3 loop is CASSKHRATGELFF. CDR3 coding DNA: TGTGCCAGCAGCAAACACAGGGCCACCGGGGAGCTGTTTTTT.

The chain uses TRBV2 and TRBJ1-6; weak D call: TRBD1 (5 bases). The CDR3 covers 14 residues. Germline V CDR1 and CDR2: SNHLY, FYNNEI. V was cut by 6 bases and J by 7 bases, with 13 bases left in between. CDR3 loop: CASRAGRSNSPLHF. For the CDR3, the DNA is TGTGCCAGCAGGGCGGGACGGTCAAATTCACCCCTCCACTTT.

This chain joins TRBV29-1 and TRBJ2-7; TRBD2 matches 8 bases. This CDR3 comprises 11 residues. Germline assignment: CDR1 SQVTM and CDR2 ANQGSEA. V lost 7 bases, J lost 5 bases, and 4 bases stayed unmatched. For the CDR3, the DNA is TGCAGCGCGGGGGGGCGGGACGAGCAGTACTTC. Translating gives CSAGGRDEQYF.

This clone is a singleton in its sample. The chain couples TRBV6-5 to TRBJ1-1, with D possibly being TRBD1 (6 bases). Germline assignment: CDR1 MNHEY and CDR2 SVGAGI. The CDR3 runs to 13 residues. Trimming stripped 4 bases from V and 5 bases from J, with 11 bases between. CDR3 sequence: CASSLGGETEAFF. CDR3 nucleotide sequence: TGTGCCAGCAGTTTAGGGGGGGAGACTGAAGCTTTCTTT.

The chain uses TRBV4-3 and TRBJ2-7; 7 positions match TRBD1. CDR3 length equals 14 residues. Looked up from germline, CDR1 is LGHNA and CDR2 is YSLEER. The V gene end was trimmed by 4 bases and the J gene end by 3 bases; junction bases not matched to a gene: 6. CDR3 residues: CASSPGTVRYEQYF. Written as DNA, the CDR3 is TGCGCCAGCAGCCCCGGGACAGTACGCTACGAGCAGTACTTC.

The chain is built from TRBV2 and TRBJ1-1, with D possibly TRBD1 on 5 matching bases. Trimming removed 7 bases from V and 0 bases from J, with 12 bases in between. The CDR3 is made up of 14 amino acids. CDR1 SNHLY and CDR2 FYNNEI come from the germline V gene. In nucleotides, the CDR3 is TGTGCCAGCACCGGGGCGTACATGAACACTGAAGCTTTCTTT. Translating it yields CASTGAYMNTEAFF.

This chain links TRBV9 with TRBJ1-1; possible D gene TRBD1, 6 bases. The germline gives CDR1 SGDLS, CDR2 YYNGEE. This CDR3 region has 16 residues. Trimming took off 0 bases at V and 0 bases at J, with 12 bases between the two ends. CDR3 residues: CASSVARGNMNTEAFF. CDR3 coding DNA: TGTGCCAGCAGCGTAGCGAGGGGGAACATGAACACTGAAGCTTTCTTT.

The rearrangement joins TRBV7-9 to TRBJ1-4; 7 nucleotides agree with TRBD1. CDR1 is SEHNR, CDR2 FQNEAQ, per germline (reference sequence). CDR3 size: 16 residues. V shed 1 base and J 6 bases; nucleotides not matched to a gene: 8. CDR3 coding DNA: TGTGCCAGCAGCTTAGAGGGGGGACAGAGCCATGAAAAACTGTTTTTT. It specifies CASSLEGGQSHEKLFF. The variable domain in full, completed from reference TRBV7-9 and TRBJ1-4, reads DTGVSQNPRHKITKRGQNVTFRCDPISEHNRLYWYRQTLGQGPEFLTYFQNEAQLEKSRLLSDRFSAERPKGSFSTLEIQRTEQGDSAMYLCASSLEGGQSHEKLFFGSGTQLSVL.

The table lists this clone with a count of one. The chain is built from TRBV7-9 and TRBJ1-1, with a tentative D call TRBD1 (6 bases). The germline CDR1 and CDR2 sequences are SEHNR and FQNEAQ (reference sequence). This CDR3 has 15 residues. Trimming stripped 1 base from V and 4 bases from J, with 13 bases between. CDR3 nucleotide sequence: TGTGCCAGCAGCTTAGGAGGGGGGCGAGGCACTGAAGCTTTCTTT. Protein product: CASSLGGGRGTEAFF.

This chain joins TRBV19 and TRBJ2-2; D unclear. With 3 bases removed from V and 2 bases from J, the gap between germline ends came to 13 bases. CDR1 and CDR2 (germline): LNHDA, SQIVND (reference sequence). The CDR3 has 16 residues. The CDR3 DNA reads as TGTGCCAGTAGTATCGGCAGGAGCCTCAACACCGGGGAGCTGTTTTTT. Protein sequence: CASSIGRSLNTGELFF.

On this clone: Additional DNA sequences in this sample encode the identical CDR3. The V gene is TRBV25-1, the J gene TRBJ2-7; 10 positions match TRBD2. V shed 6 bases, J shed 1 base, and the junction held 0 bases outside the gene matches. The CDR3 has 13 residues. The germline gives CDR1 MGHDK, CDR2 SYGVNS. The CDR3 DNA reads TGTGCCAGCAGACTAGCGGGATCCTACGAGCAGTACTTC. As protein: CASRLAGSYEQYF.

This clone was found once. The chain employs TRBV4-3 and TRBJ2-1, with 7 bases matching TRBD1. Germline CDR1 LGHNA, CDR2 YSLEER. The CDR3 runs 17 residues. V shed 4 bases and J 3 bases; nucleotides not matched to a gene: 12. This CDR3 reads CASSPNTGVSGYNEQFF. The CDR3 coding sequence is TGCGCCAGCAGCCCAAACACAGGGGTTTCGGGCTACAATGAGCAGTTCTTC.

The chain combines TRBV7-9 with TRBJ2-5; the D gene is possibly TRBD2 (5 bases). Germline lookup yields CDR1 SEHNR and CDR2 FQNEAQ (reference sequence). The ends were cut back, 1 base at V and 4 bases at J, with 16 bases in the middle. CDR3 size: 16 residues. CDR3 protein: CASSLEGISGRETQYF. DNA of the CDR3: TGTGCCAGCAGCTTAGAGGGCATTTCGGGGAGAGAGACCCAGTACTTC.

The CDR3 DNA reads as TGTGCCAGCAGCCTTACAGGAAGAGCTAACTATGGCTACACCTTC. It codes for CASSLTGRANYGYTF. The chain has TRBV9 and TRBJ1-2; D may be TRBD1 (5 bases). The germline CDR1 and CDR2 sequences are SGDLS and YYNGEE. V was shortened by 4 bases and J by 0 bases, with 13 bases between the two germline ends. This CDR3 comprises 15 residues.

V gene TRBV2 combines with J gene TRBJ1-5; D gene uncertain. Deletions cut 3 bases from V and 3 bases from J, with 9 bases between. This CDR3 has 14 residues. The V gene's germline CDR1 is SNHLY and CDR2 FYNNEI. The chain's CDR3 is CASSDDGYNQPQHF. DNA for the CDR3: TGTGCCAGCAGTGACGACGGGTACAATCAGCCCCAGCATTTT.

The V and J genes are TRBV6-6 and TRBJ2-3; 7 nucleotides line up with TRBD2. The germline CDR1 and CDR2 sequences are MNHNY and SVGAGI (reference sequence). Trimming at V came to 6 bases and at J to 3 bases, leaving 12 bases not matched to a gene. The CDR3 totals 16 residues. CDR3 protein: CASSSTGGGWTDTQYF. The CDR3 coding sequence is TGTGCCAGCAGCTCAACCGGCGGGGGATGGACAGATACGCAGTATTTT.